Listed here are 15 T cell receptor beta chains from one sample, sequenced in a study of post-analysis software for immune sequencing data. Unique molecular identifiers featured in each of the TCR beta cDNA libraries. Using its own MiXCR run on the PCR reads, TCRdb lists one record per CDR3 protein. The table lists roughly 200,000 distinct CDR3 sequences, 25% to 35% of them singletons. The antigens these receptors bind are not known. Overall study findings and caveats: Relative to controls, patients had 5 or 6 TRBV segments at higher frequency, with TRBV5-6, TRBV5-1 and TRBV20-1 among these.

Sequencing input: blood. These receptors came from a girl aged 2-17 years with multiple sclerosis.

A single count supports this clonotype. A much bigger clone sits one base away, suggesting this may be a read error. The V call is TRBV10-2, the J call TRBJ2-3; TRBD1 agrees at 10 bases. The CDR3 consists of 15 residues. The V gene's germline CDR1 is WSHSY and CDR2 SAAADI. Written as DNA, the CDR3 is TGCGCCAGCAACTATGGACAGGGGGTCACAGATACGCGGTATTTT. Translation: CASNYGQGVTDTRYF.

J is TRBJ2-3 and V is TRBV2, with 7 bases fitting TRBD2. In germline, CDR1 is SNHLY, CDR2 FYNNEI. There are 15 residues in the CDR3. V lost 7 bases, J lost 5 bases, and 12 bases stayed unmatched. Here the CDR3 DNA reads TGTGCCAGCAATCAGATGGTGCGGGAGCAAGATACGCAGTATTTT. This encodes CASNQMVREQDTQYF.

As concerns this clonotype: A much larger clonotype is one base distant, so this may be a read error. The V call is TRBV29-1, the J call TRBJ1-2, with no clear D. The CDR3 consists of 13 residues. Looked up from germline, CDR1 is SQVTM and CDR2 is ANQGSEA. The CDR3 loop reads CSIEEDGLYGYTF. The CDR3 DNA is TGCAGCATTGAAGAAGACGGTCTCTATGGCTACACCTTC.

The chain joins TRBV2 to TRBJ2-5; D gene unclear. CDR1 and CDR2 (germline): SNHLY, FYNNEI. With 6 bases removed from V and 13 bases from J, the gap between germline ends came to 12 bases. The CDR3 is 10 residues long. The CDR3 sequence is CASSSLRWYF. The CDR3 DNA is TGTGCCAGCAGCAGCCTTCGGTGGTACTTC. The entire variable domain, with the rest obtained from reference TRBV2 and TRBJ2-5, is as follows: EPEVTQTPSHQVTQMGQEVILRCVPISNHLYFYWYRQILGQKVEFLVSFYNNEISEKSEIFDDQFSVERPDGSNFTLKIRSTKLEDSAMYFCASSSLRWYFGPGTRLLVL.

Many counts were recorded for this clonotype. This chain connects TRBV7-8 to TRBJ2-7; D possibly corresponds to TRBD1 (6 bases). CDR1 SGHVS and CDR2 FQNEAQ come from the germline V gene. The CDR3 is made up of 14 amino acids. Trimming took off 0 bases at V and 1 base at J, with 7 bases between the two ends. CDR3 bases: TGTGCCAGCAGCTTAGCGGACAGTTCCTACGAGCAGTACTTC. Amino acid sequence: CASSLADSSYEQYF.

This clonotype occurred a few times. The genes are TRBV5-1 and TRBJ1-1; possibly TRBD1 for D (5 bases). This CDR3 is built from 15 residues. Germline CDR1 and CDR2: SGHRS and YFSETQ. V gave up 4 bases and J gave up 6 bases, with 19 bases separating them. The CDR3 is CASSLTGLDLAEAFF. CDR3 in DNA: TGCGCCAGCAGCCTTACAGGACTAGACTTGGCTGAAGCTTTCTTT.

The CDR3 protein is CASSIGDRPNTGELFF. CDR3 bases: TGTGCCAGTAGTATTGGGGACAGGCCGAACACCGGGGAGCTGTTTTTT. This chain connects TRBV19 to TRBJ2-2; TRBD1 matches 8 bases. The ends lost 3 bases at V and 0 bases at J; junction bases unmatched: 3. Germline V gives CDR1 LNHDA, CDR2 SQIVND (reference sequence). This CDR3 comprises 16 residues.

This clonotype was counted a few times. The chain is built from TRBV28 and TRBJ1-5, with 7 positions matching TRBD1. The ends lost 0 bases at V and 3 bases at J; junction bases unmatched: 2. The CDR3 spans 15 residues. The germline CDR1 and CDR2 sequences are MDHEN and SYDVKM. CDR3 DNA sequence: TGTGCCAGCAGTTTATGGACAGGGATCAATCAGCCCCAGCATTTT. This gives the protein CASSLWTGINQPQHF. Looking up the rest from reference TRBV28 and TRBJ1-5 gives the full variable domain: DVKVTQSSRYLVKRTGEKVFLECVQDMDHENMFWYRQDPGLGLRLIYFSYDVKMKEKGDIPEGYSVSREKKERFSLILESASTNQTSMYLCASSLWTGINQPQHFGDGTRLSIL.

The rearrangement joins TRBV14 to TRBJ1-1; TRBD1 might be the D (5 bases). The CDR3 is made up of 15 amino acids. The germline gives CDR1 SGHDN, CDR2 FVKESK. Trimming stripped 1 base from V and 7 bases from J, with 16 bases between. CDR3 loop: CASSQVGDGGREAFF. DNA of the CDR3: TGTGCCAGCAGCCAAGTGGGGGACGGGGGACGTGAAGCTTTCTTT.

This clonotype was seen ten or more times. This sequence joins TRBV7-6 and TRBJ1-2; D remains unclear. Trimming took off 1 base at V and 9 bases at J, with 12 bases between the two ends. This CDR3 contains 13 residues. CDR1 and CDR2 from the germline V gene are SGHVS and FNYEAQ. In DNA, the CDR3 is TGTGCCAGCAGCTTAGGGTTCGGGTTCCGCTACACCTTC. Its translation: CASSLGFGFRYTF. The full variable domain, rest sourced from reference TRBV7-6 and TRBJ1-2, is GAGVSQSPRYKVTKRGQDVALRCDPISGHVSLYWYRQALGQGPEFLTYFNYEAQQDKSGLPNDRFSAERPEGSISTLTIQRTEQRDSAMYRCASSLGFGFRYTFGSGTRLTVV.

The CDR3 region is CASRGTEETQYF. CDR3 nucleotide sequence: TGTGCCAGTAGGGGGACAGAAGAGACCCAGTACTTC. The chain is built from TRBV19 and TRBJ2-5; 7 nucleotides match TRBD1. Per the germline V gene, CDR1 is LNHDA and CDR2 is SQIVND (reference sequence). The CDR3 spans 12 residues. With V trimmed by 6 bases and J by 3 bases, 1 base remained unmatched.

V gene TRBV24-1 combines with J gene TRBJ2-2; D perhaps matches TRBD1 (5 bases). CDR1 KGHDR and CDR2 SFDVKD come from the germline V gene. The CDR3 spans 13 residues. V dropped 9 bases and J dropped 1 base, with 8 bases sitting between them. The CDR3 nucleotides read TGTGCCACCGGTACAGGGAACACCGGGGAGCTGTTTTTT. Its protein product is CATGTGNTGELFF.

The CDR3 region is CSAPILGTQYF. CDR3 nucleotides: TGCAGTGCTCCGATCTTAGGTACGCAGTATTTT. This chain links TRBV20-1 with TRBJ2-3; D remains unclear. CDR3 length: 11 residues. Trimming removed 5 bases at V and 8 bases at J, with 11 bases between. The germline gives CDR1 DFQATT, CDR2 SNEGSKA (reference sequence).

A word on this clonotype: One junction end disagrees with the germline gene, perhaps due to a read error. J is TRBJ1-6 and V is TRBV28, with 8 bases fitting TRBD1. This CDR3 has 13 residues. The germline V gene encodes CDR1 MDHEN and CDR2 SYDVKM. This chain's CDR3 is CATSGQGYSPPHF. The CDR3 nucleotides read TGTGCCACTTCAGGACAGGGATATTCACCCCCCCACTTT.

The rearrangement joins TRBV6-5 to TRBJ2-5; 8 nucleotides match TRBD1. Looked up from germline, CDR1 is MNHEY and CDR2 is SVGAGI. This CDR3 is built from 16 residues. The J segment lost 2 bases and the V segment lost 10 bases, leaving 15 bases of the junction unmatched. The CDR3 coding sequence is TGTGCCAACAGGCGCATTTCCTACAGGGGGCAAGAGACCCAGTACTTC. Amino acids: CANRRISYRGQETQYF.